One and the same sample provided the 20 T cell receptor beta chains below, sequenced in a study of shared clonotypes between healthy human individuals. CD45RO-negative, CCR7-selected cells formed the naive CD8 fraction, which excluded terminally differentiated effector memory CD45RA+ cells. The method was immunoSEQ multiplex PCR; TCRdb's version includes in-frame clones alone and lacks a portion of them. The table lists about 580,000 clones, 95% to 98% of them singletons. The specimen was naive CD8+ T cells sorted from blood. Receptor source: a man aged 25 to 45 in good health.

This chain uses TRBV7-2 with TRBJ1-2, with D unresolved. This CDR3 spans 11 amino acids. V was shortened by 8 bases and J by 4 bases, with 8 bases between the two germline ends. Germline V lookup: CDR1 SGHTA, CDR2 FQGNSA. The CDR3 protein is CASSWLYGYTF. The CDR3 nucleotides read TGTGCCAGCTCGTGGCTCTATGGCTACACCTTC.

The rearrangement joins TRBV14 to TRBJ2-7, with D maybe TRBD1 (6 bases). Germline lookup yields CDR1 SGHDN and CDR2 FVKESK. This CDR3 is 15 amino acids long. Deletions cut 2 bases from V and 2 bases from J, with 13 bases between. As DNA, the CDR3 is TGTGCCAGCAGCCAACTCTCGGACAGCACCTACGAGCAGTACTTC. Translating it yields CASSQLSDSTYEQYF.

The gene calls are TRBV14 and TRBJ2-1, with 8 bases fitting TRBD2. The CDR3 spans 16 residues. Trimming took 4 bases from V and 4 from J; bases not matched to a gene: 9. Germline V gene lookup returns CDR1 SGHDN and CDR2 FVKESK. The CDR3 DNA follows: TGTGCCAGCAGCCCCCTTACTAGCGGTCTATACAATGAGCAGTTCTTC. Its translation is CASSPLTSGLYNEQFF.

The J gene is TRBJ1-1, the V gene TRBV7-6, with 7 bases fitting TRBD1. This CDR3 is 15 amino acids long. In germline, CDR1 is SGHVS, CDR2 FNYEAQ. V shed 1 base and J 4 bases; nucleotides not matched to a gene: 6. The chain's CDR3 is CASSLGDSGLTEAFF. CDR3 sequence (DNA): TGTGCCAGCAGCTTAGGGGACAGCGGACTCACTGAAGCTTTCTTT. The variable domain in full, completed from reference TRBV7-6 and TRBJ1-1, reads GAGVSQSPRYKVTKRGQDVALRCDPISGHVSLYWYRQALGQGPEFLTYFNYEAQQDKSGLPNDRFSAERPEGSISTLTIQRTEQRDSAMYRCASSLGDSGLTEAFFGQGTRLTVV.

The J gene is TRBJ1-2, the V gene TRBV15; D is uncertain. V lost 6 bases to trimming and J lost 0 bases, with 11 bases between them. The germline V gene encodes CDR1 LNHNV and CDR2 YYDKDF (reference sequence). There are 14 residues in the CDR3. CDR3 residues: CATRVGGANYGYTF. As DNA, the CDR3 is TGTGCCACCAGGGTTGGAGGAGCTAACTATGGCTACACCTTC.

CDR3 sequence reads: CASSIVAPRGSHNEQFF. The DNA for the CDR3 is TGTGCCAGTAGTATAGTGGCCCCTCGCGGGTCTCACAATGAGCAGTTCTTC. The genes are TRBV19 and TRBJ2-1; TRBD2 is a possible D gene (5 bases). This CDR3 contains 17 residues. Germline CDR1 and CDR2: LNHDA and SQIVND (reference sequence). V was pared by 1 base and J by 5 bases, with 18 bases between.

V usage is TRBV11-2 and J usage is TRBJ2-1; 8 nucleotides line up with TRBD2. Germline assignment: CDR1 SGHAT and CDR2 FQNNGV. V trimming: 5 bases; J trimming: 9 bases; junction bases outside the gene matches: 12. This CDR3 spans 15 amino acids. The chain's CDR3 is CASSPEAWREVEQFF. In nucleotides, the CDR3 is TGTGCCAGCAGCCCCGAGGCATGGCGGGAGGTTGAGCAGTTCTTC.

V and J are TRBV25-1 and TRBJ2-5; the D is unclear. This CDR3 is 16 amino acids long. Looked up from germline, CDR1 is MGHDK and CDR2 is SYGVNS. V lost 3 bases, J lost 2 bases, and 16 bases lay in between. The CDR3 loop reads CASSDGTGHNQETQYF. Here the CDR3 DNA reads TGTGCCAGCAGTGACGGAACGGGCCATAATCAAGAGACCCAGTACTTC. Variable domain in full (rest from reference TRBV25-1 and TRBJ2-5): EADIYQTPRYLVIGTGKKITLECSQTMGHDKMYWYQQDPGMELHLIHYSYGVNSTEKGDLSSESTVSRIRTEHFPLTLESARPSHTSQYLCASSDGTGHNQETQYFGPGTRLLVL.

The chain carries TRBV4-3 and TRBJ2-3, with TRBD2 as a possible D gene (5 bases). The germline CDR1 and CDR2 sequences are LGHNA and YSLEER. CDR3 length: 18 residues. Between the trimmed V and J ends, which lost 3 bases and 5 bases, there was a span of 24 bases. CDR3 residues: CASSHQMNPPSFLDTQYF. The CDR3 DNA follows: TGCGCCAGCAGCCACCAAATGAACCCTCCTAGCTTCTTAGATACGCAGTATTTT.

The chain uses TRBV27 and TRBJ2-7; no definite D call. V lost 2 bases to trimming and J lost 0 bases, with 5 bases between them. The CDR3 consists of 13 residues. Germline CDR1 and CDR2: MNHEY and SMNVEV (reference sequence). Written as DNA, the CDR3 is TGTGCCAGCAGTTTACTCCCCTCCTACGAGCAGTACTTC. Protein product: CASSLLPSYEQYF.

The chain links TRBV9 to TRBJ2-7, with 8 bases that match TRBD2. V was pared by 0 bases and J by 7 bases, with 9 bases of the junction left unmatched. Germline V lookup: CDR1 SGDLS, CDR2 YYNGEE. The CDR3 spans 15 residues. The DNA of the CDR3 is TGTGCCAGCAGCGTAGGGAGCGGGAGTCTGGGGGAGCAGTACTTC. Its translation: CASSVGSGSLGEQYF.

The chain couples TRBV9 to TRBJ1-1; no clear D. The CDR3 loop spans 14 amino acids. V was shortened by 3 bases and J by 2 bases, with 11 bases between the two germline ends. CDR1 SGDLS and CDR2 YYNGEE come from the germline V gene. CDR3 bases: TGTGCCAGCAGCGAACTGAGCACTAACACTGAAGCTTTCTTT. This sequence encodes CASSELSTNTEAFF.

The V call is TRBV27, the J call TRBJ1-5; D might be TRBD1 (5 bases). Germline CDR1 and CDR2: MNHEY and SMNVEV (reference sequence). This CDR3 comprises 15 residues. The ends were cut back, 0 bases at V and 6 bases at J, with 12 bases in the middle. This CDR3 is CASSLSGVAGQPQHF. The CDR3 DNA is TGTGCCAGCAGTTTATCGGGGGTAGCTGGTCAGCCCCAGCATTTT.

V gene TRBV7-9 combines with J gene TRBJ2-5; 9 positions agree with TRBD1. Trimming cost V 3 bases and J 0 bases; bases outside gene matches: 11. The germline CDR1 and CDR2 sequences are SEHNR and FQNEAQ (reference sequence). The CDR3 runs to 18 residues. The CDR3 reads CASSFWLTWDRDQETQYF. CDR3 coding DNA: TGTGCCAGCAGCTTCTGGTTAACCTGGGACAGGGACCAAGAGACCCAGTACTTC.

This chain joins TRBV2 and TRBJ2-1; 12 positions agree with TRBD2. There are 17 residues in the CDR3. Per germline, CDR1 SNHLY and CDR2 FYNNEI. The ends lost 6 bases at V and 2 bases at J; junction bases unmatched: 8. The CDR3 reads CASRLAGGPGTYNEQFF. The CDR3 DNA follows: TGTGCCAGCAGACTAGCGGGAGGCCCAGGGACCTACAATGAGCAGTTCTTC.

This clone has only one observation. The chain couples TRBV5-1 to TRBJ1-4; D is possibly TRBD1 (6 bases). The CDR3 runs 15 residues. Trimming left V 0 bases short and J 6 bases short, with 12 bases between. The germline V gene has CDR1 SGHRS and CDR2 YFSETQ. DNA of the CDR3: TGCGCCAGCAGCTTGGAACGGGGGGCCCATGAAAAACTGTTTTTT. Its translation: CASSLERGAHEKLFF.

The chain couples TRBV6-5 to TRBJ1-2; weak D call: TRBD1 (5 bases). CDR1 MNHEY and CDR2 SVGAGI come from the germline V gene. Between the trimmed V and J ends, which lost 2 bases and 4 bases, there was a span of 8 bases. The CDR3 extends over 13 amino acids. Here the CDR3 reads CASSYTGTYGYTF. The DNA of the CDR3 is TGTGCCAGCAGTTACACGGGGACCTATGGCTACACCTTC.

V is TRBV4-2 and J is TRBJ1-5, with 7 bases aligning to TRBD1. The germline CDR1 and CDR2 sequences are LGHNA and YNFKEQ. The CDR3 is 17 residues long. Trimming at V came to 0 bases and at J to 0 bases, leaving 5 bases not matched to a gene. CDR3 DNA sequence: TGTGCCAGCAGCCAAGATGGGACAGAGCATAGCAATCAGCCCCAGCATTTT. It is translated as CASSQDGTEHSNQPQHF.

The DNA for the CDR3 is TGCAGTGCTAGTGAGCTCAATGAGCAGTTCTTC. The encoded protein is CSASELNEQFF. This sequence joins TRBV20-1 and TRBJ2-1; D gene uncertain. V lost 3 bases, J lost 6 bases, and 6 bases lay in between. There are 11 residues in the CDR3. Per the germline V gene, CDR1 is DFQATT and CDR2 is SNEGSKA (reference sequence).

V usage is TRBV29-1 and J usage is TRBJ2-6; 7 bases line up with TRBD1. The CDR3 consists of 22 residues. Losses at the gene ends were 0 bases for V and 0 bases for J; bases not matched to a gene: 20. Germline V CDR1 and CDR2: SQVTM, ANQGSEA. CDR3 loop: CSVEDLGGDRRASPSGANVLTF. Here the CDR3 DNA reads TGCAGCGTTGAAGATCTAGGTGGGGACAGAAGGGCATCCCCCTCTGGGGCCAACGTCCTGACTTTC.